The 30 T cell receptor beta chains in this list originate from one sample, sequenced in a study of blood T cell repertoires in COVID-19 (dated by TCRdb to the early 2020s). The receptor library was made with the immunoSEQ multiplex PCR assay. As stored in TCRdb, this immuneACCESS dataset retains in-frame rearrangements with V and J assigned. A fraction of the clones does not appear; measured against another copy, unresolved V genes explain less than half of the discrepancy, and the remainder lacks a known reason. Recorded for this sample are approximately 280,000 clones; 86% of them occurred a single time. The ten top clones hold about 2.6% of the sample. The material sequenced was PBMCs or T cells enriched from blood (not recorded which). The receptors originated from a woman between 18 and 29 years old who had recovered from COVID-19.

This clone has a single count. The chain carries TRBV19 and TRBJ2-2; 10 bases map to TRBD2. This CDR3 is built from 16 residues. CDR1 is LNHDA, CDR2 SQIVND, per germline (reference sequence). The V segment lost 4 bases and the J segment 5 bases; nucleotides outside the gene matches: 7. CDR3 in amino acids: CASSTAASGGTGELFF. The CDR3 coding sequence is TGTGCCAGTAGTACCGCCGCTAGCGGGGGAACCGGGGAGCTGTTTTTT.

V is TRBV6-5 and J is TRBJ1-5; the D is unclear. V dropped 6 bases and J dropped 4 bases, with 10 bases sitting between them. Germline CDR1 reads MNHEY; CDR2 reads SVGAGI. CDR3 length: 13 amino acids. The CDR3 nucleotides are TGTGCCAGCAGACGTGGCAGGAATCAGCCCCAGCATTTT. Its translation: CASRRGRNQPQHF.

The V and J genes are TRBV7-2 and TRBJ2-7; 9 nucleotides agree with TRBD1. The V segment lost 3 bases and the J segment 2 bases; nucleotides outside the gene matches: 5. The CDR3 is 15 amino acids. The germline gives CDR1 SGHTA, CDR2 FQGNSA. For the CDR3, the DNA is TGTGCCAGCAGCTTCCGGGACAGGGTTCCCTACGAGCAGTACTTC. Translated, it gives CASSFRDRVPYEQYF.

V usage is TRBV11-1 and J usage is TRBJ2-3; TRBD2 might be the D (5 bases). Germline lookup yields CDR1 SGHAT and CDR2 FQDESV (reference sequence). The CDR3 has 14 amino acids. V was pared by 5 bases and J by 0 bases, with 9 bases between. CDR3 amino acids: CASSPRASTDTQYF. Written as DNA, the CDR3 is TGTGCCAGCAGCCCGCGGGCTAGCACAGATACGCAGTATTTT.

The table lists this clone with a few counts. The rearrangement links TRBV5-4 to TRBJ2-3; 9 positions match TRBD2. The CDR3 runs to 16 residues. V gave up 2 bases and J gave up 2 bases; unmatched junction bases: 6. Germline CDR1 and CDR2: SGHNT and YYREEE (reference sequence). The CDR3 sequence is CASSLQRGAVTDTQYF. The CDR3 coding sequence is TGTGCCAGCAGCTTACAGCGGGGGGCCGTCACAGATACGCAGTATTTT. Complete variable domain (other parts from reference TRBV5-4 and TRBJ2-3): ETGVTQSPTHLIKTRGQQVTLRCSSQSGHNTVSWYQQALGQGPQFIFQYYREEENGRGNFPPRFSGLQFPNYSSELNVNALELDDSALYLCASSLQRGAVTDTQYFGPGTRLTVL.

The chain uses TRBV3-1 (or the pseudogene TRBV3-2) and TRBJ1-2; 10 bases align to TRBD1. CDR3 length: 14 amino acids. Trimming took 1 base from V and 8 from J; bases not matched to a gene: 4. Germline V CDR1 and CDR2: LGHDT, YNNKEL (reference sequence). The chain's CDR3 is CASSQGQGAGGYTF. The CDR3 coding sequence is TGTGCCAGCAGCCAAGGACAGGGGGCGGGCGGCTACACCTTC.

The chain recombines TRBV27 with TRBJ1-2, with TRBD1 identical over 8 bases. CDR1 and CDR2 from the germline V gene are MNHEY and SMNVEV (reference sequence). The J segment lost 13 bases and the V segment lost 4 bases, leaving 11 bases of the junction unmatched. This CDR3 region has 13 residues. CDR3 DNA sequence: TGTGCCAGCAGTTCTCCGGGACAGGCAAAATGCACCTTC. Protein: CASSSPGQAKCTF.

This sequence joins TRBV5-5 and TRBJ2-1; TRBD2 aligns across 12 bases. This CDR3 is built from 15 residues. Germline lookup yields CDR1 SGHKS and CDR2 YYEKEE (reference sequence). The trim removed 1 base at V and 12 bases at J, leaving 8 bases unmatched. The CDR3 DNA reads as TGTGCCAGCAGCTTGCTCGAACTAGCGGGGGGCTTGCAGTTCTTC. Its translation: CASSLLELAGGLQFF.

V is TRBV10-1 and J is TRBJ2-3; perhaps TRBD2 as D (5 bases). The V and J ends lost 4 bases and 3 bases respectively, with 17 bases between them. Germline V lookup: CDR1 WNHNN, CDR2 SYGVQD (reference sequence). This CDR3 spans 16 amino acids. CDR3 amino acids: CASSVDPGMATDTQYF. In nucleotides, the CDR3 is TGCGCCAGCAGTGTAGACCCCGGGATGGCGACAGATACGCAGTATTTT.

The V gene is TRBV7-2, the J gene TRBJ2-7; 15 positions agree with TRBD2. V was clipped by 5 bases and J by 7 bases; unmatched bases: 6. Germline V lookup: CDR1 SGHTA, CDR2 FQGNSA. This CDR3 is built from 15 residues. The CDR3 bases are TGTGCCAGCAGCCCAGGACTAGCGGGGGGGCCTGAGCAGTACTTC. Encoded protein: CASSPGLAGGPEQYF.

This clone was recorded only once. The chain combines TRBV14 with TRBJ2-1; the D is unclear. V lost 5 bases to trimming and J lost 5 bases, with 7 bases between them. Germline V gene lookup returns CDR1 SGHDN and CDR2 FVKESK. The CDR3 has 12 amino acids. The CDR3 bases are TGTGCCAGCAGCGGTCAGAACAATGAGCAGTTCTTC. Translation gives CASSGQNNEQFF.

The rearrangement joins TRBV11-2 to TRBJ1-1; D not resolved. Looked up from germline, CDR1 is SGHAT and CDR2 is FQNNGV. V was trimmed by 2 bases and J by 0 bases, leaving 10 bases between them. The CDR3 contains 15 residues. CDR3 loop: CASSLWTDMNTEAFF. CDR3 sequence (DNA): TGTGCCAGCAGCTTATGGACTGACATGAACACTGAAGCTTTCTTT.

The chain links TRBV5-5 to TRBJ2-7, with D perhaps matching TRBD1 (5 bases). Trimming removed 4 bases at V and 0 bases at J, with 14 bases between. CDR1 is SGHKS and CDR2 is YYEKEE in the germline V gene (reference sequence). This CDR3 has 15 residues. DNA of the CDR3: TGTGCCAGCAGCATATCCCCCCAGGGCTCCTACGAGCAGTACTTC. It encodes CASSISPQGSYEQYF. Full variable domain (missing parts from reference TRBV5-5 and TRBJ2-7): DAGVTQSPTHLIKTRGQQVTLRCSPISGHKSVSWYQQVLGQGPQFIFQYYEKEERGRGNFPDRFSARQFPNYSSELNVNALLLGDSALYLCASSISPQGSYEQYFGPGTRLTVT.

This sequence joins TRBV7-3 and TRBJ2-1, with TRBD2 matching 12 bases. The CDR3 length is 16 residues. The ends lost 4 bases at V and 6 bases at J; junction bases unmatched: 7. The germline gives CDR1 SGHTA, CDR2 FQGTGA. The CDR3 DNA reads as TGTGCCAGCAGCTCTATGACTAGCGGGAGCGGCAATGAGCAGTTCTTC. Encoded protein: CASSSMTSGSGNEQFF.

The chain's CDR3 is CASSIFADRGNYGYTF. In DNA, the CDR3 is TGTGCCAGTAGTATATTCGCTGACAGGGGTAACTATGGCTACACCTTC. The J gene is TRBJ1-2, the V gene TRBV19; 8 bases line up with TRBD1. V gave up 2 bases and J gave up 1 base; unmatched junction bases: 6. CDR1 and CDR2 (germline): LNHDA, SQIVND (reference sequence). The CDR3 has 16 amino acids.

This chain joins TRBV5-5 and TRBJ2-7, with 8 bases aligning to TRBD1. After removal of 4 bases from V and 3 bases from J, the junction contained 6 bases not matched to a gene. CDR3 length: 14 amino acids. Looked up from germline, CDR1 is SGHKS and CDR2 is YYEKEE (reference sequence). This CDR3 is CASSLPTGDYEQYF. The CDR3 DNA reads TGTGCCAGCAGCCTCCCGACAGGGGACTACGAGCAGTACTTC.

This clone was counted many times. The J gene is TRBJ2-5, the V gene TRBV19, with D tentatively TRBD1 (6 bases). There are 16 residues in the CDR3. V gave up 4 bases and J gave up 0 bases, with 15 bases separating them. Per the germline V gene, CDR1 is LNHDA and CDR2 is SQIVND (reference sequence). The CDR3 region is CASSRSGAIYQETQYF. The CDR3, as DNA: TGTGCCAGTAGTAGGTCAGGGGCGATATACCAAGAGACCCAGTACTTC.

The chain recombines TRBV5-1 with TRBJ1-1, with 7 bases lining up with TRBD1. Germline V gene lookup returns CDR1 SGHRS and CDR2 YFSETQ. The CDR3 length is 14 residues. With 2 bases clipped from V and 3 bases from J, the junction kept 4 bases outside the gene matches. CDR3 sequence: CASSFGTAHTEAFF. CDR3 in DNA: TGCGCCAGCAGCTTTGGGACAGCTCACACTGAAGCTTTCTTT.

This clone has only a few counts. The same CDR3 is also encoded by other DNA sequences in this sample. The J gene is TRBJ2-3, the V gene TRBV5-6; TRBD2 aligns across 12 bases. After removal of 5 bases from V and 2 bases from J, the junction contained 6 bases not matched to a gene. Germline-derived CDR1 and CDR2 are SGHDT and YYEEEE. This CDR3 region has 16 residues. The CDR3 DNA is TGTGCCAGCAGATTCGGACTAGCGGGACTCACAGATACGCAGTATTTT. Amino acids: CASRFGLAGLTDTQYF.

This chain connects TRBV15 to TRBJ1-5; D unresolved. The germline V and J ends were trimmed by 0 bases and 7 bases, with 10 bases remaining between them. CDR3 length: 14 residues. Germline CDR1 and CDR2: LNHNV and YYDKDF (reference sequence). The CDR3 sequence is CATSRDTGIQPQHF. The CDR3 DNA sequence: TGTGCCACCAGCAGAGATACGGGTATCCAGCCCCAGCATTTT.

The chain is built from TRBV6-5 and TRBJ1-1; 7 nucleotides agree with TRBD1. There are 14 residues in the CDR3. Germline CDR1 MNHEY, CDR2 SVGAGI. The J segment lost 4 bases and the V segment lost 6 bases, leaving 8 bases of the junction unmatched. The chain's CDR3 is CASRWDSTFTEAFF. The CDR3 DNA sequence: TGTGCCAGCAGATGGGACAGTACGTTCACTGAAGCTTTCTTT.

The chain carries TRBV4-1 and TRBJ1-5; D gene ambiguous. V was clipped by 9 bases and J by 0 bases, with 9 bases between them. CDR1 and CDR2 (germline): MGHRA, YSYEKL. CDR3 length: 13 residues. Here the CDR3 reads CASQRDSNQPQHF. The CDR3 nucleotides are TGCGCCAGTCAGAGGGATAGCAATCAGCCCCAGCATTTT.

This clone was seen only once. The gene calls are TRBV5-1 and TRBJ2-2, with 8 positions matching TRBD1. Trimming at V came to 9 bases and at J to 1 base, leaving 5 bases not matched to a gene. The CDR3 runs 14 residues. Looked up from germline, CDR1 is SGHRS and CDR2 is YFSETQ. This CDR3 reads CATGGQENTGELFF. The DNA of the CDR3 is TGCGCCACCGGGGGACAGGAGAACACCGGGGAGCTGTTTTTT. Drawing the rest from reference TRBV5-1 and TRBJ2-2, the complete variable domain is KAGVTQTPRYLIKTRGQQVTLSCSPISGHRSVSWYQQTPGQGLQFLFEYFSETQRNKGNFPGRFSGRQFSNSRSEMNVSTLELGDSALYLCATGGQENTGELFFGEGSRLTVL.

This clone has a single count. CDR3 sequence: CASRPADRGYEQYF. The CDR3 nucleotides are TGTGCCAGCAGACCAGCGGACAGGGGGTACGAGCAGTACTTC. The V call is TRBV27, the J call TRBJ2-7, with 10 positions matching TRBD1. The CDR3 sequence is 14 residues long. The V segment lost 6 bases and the J segment 4 bases; nucleotides outside the gene matches: 6. Germline V gives CDR1 MNHEY, CDR2 SMNVEV (reference sequence).

This sequence joins TRBV2 and TRBJ2-3; D might be TRBD2 (6 bases). The CDR3 runs 14 residues. V was shortened by 6 bases and J by 3 bases, with 13 bases between the two germline ends. Germline CDR1 is SNHLY and CDR2 is FYNNEI. This CDR3 is CASRSGSSTDTQYF. The CDR3 bases are TGTGCCAGCAGATCCGGGAGTTCGACAGATACGCAGTATTTT.

This chain joins TRBV2 and TRBJ2-1; 8 nucleotides align to TRBD2. This CDR3 spans 14 amino acids. V lost 9 bases, J lost 7 bases, and 11 bases stayed unmatched. Looked up from germline, CDR1 is SNHLY and CDR2 is FYNNEI. This CDR3 is CARAGVAGPNEQFF. DNA of the CDR3: TGTGCCAGGGCGGGGGTAGCGGGGCCAAATGAGCAGTTCTTC.

The chain recombines TRBV28 with TRBJ2-1; possibly TRBD2 for D (5 bases). The length of the CDR3 is 15 residues. V was cut by 5 bases and J by 4 bases, with 15 bases left in between. Germline V gene lookup returns CDR1 MDHEN and CDR2 SYDVKM. The CDR3: CASSPLKERYNEQFF. The CDR3 DNA follows: TGTGCCAGCAGTCCCCTAAAGGAGCGGTACAATGAGCAGTTCTTC. Together with reference TRBV28 and TRBJ2-1, the CDR3 gives the full variable domain: DVKVTQSSRYLVKRTGEKVFLECVQDMDHENMFWYRQDPGLGLRLIYFSYDVKMKEKGDIPEGYSVSREKKERFSLILESASTNQTSMYLCASSPLKERYNEQFFGPGTRLTVL.

The rearrangement links TRBV5-6 to TRBJ2-3; D perhaps matches TRBD2 (6 bases). This CDR3 contains 16 residues. Trimming left V 0 bases short and J 2 bases short, with 13 bases between. CDR1 and CDR2 (germline): SGHDT, YYEEEE. As DNA, the CDR3 is TGTGCCAGCAGCTTGGGTGGGGGGATGATCACAGATACGCAGTATTTT. This encodes CASSLGGGMITDTQYF.

The V gene is TRBV27, the J gene TRBJ1-2; D remains ambiguous. The CDR3 spans 16 residues. CDR1 and CDR2 (germline): MNHEY, SMNVEV (reference sequence). With 6 bases removed from V and 1 base from J, the gap between germline ends came to 18 bases. The CDR3 spells CASREQFLSDNYGYTF. The CDR3 DNA is TGTGCCAGCAGGGAACAGTTCTTAAGTGATAACTATGGCTACACCTTC.

The J gene is TRBJ2-3, the V gene TRBV7-8; possibly TRBD2 for D (5 bases). CDR1 is SGHVS and CDR2 is FQNEAQ in the germline V gene. Trimming took off 1 base at V and 0 bases at J, with 8 bases between the two ends. This CDR3 spans 15 amino acids. The CDR3 DNA sequence: TGTGCCAGCAGCTTAGTGAGCGGAAGCACAGATACGCAGTATTTT. Translating gives CASSLVSGSTDTQYF.